Listed below are T cell receptor beta chains from one sample, sequenced in a study of T cells in placental villitis. Repertoires were generated with immunoSEQ multiplex PCR, while TCRdb's copy carries only in-frame clones and drops some. The table includes just under 2,500 clones, 82% detected once. The sample was placental tissue containing maternal and fetal cells. The source of these receptors is a human patient with infectious villitis; the placental T cells may come from both mother and fetus. Each CDR3 is given with its conserved first and last residue. The D gene is left open where the match is weak. Clone size is given for some rows only: seen once, a few or many times, or a class if the clone is expanded.

v_gene: TRBV29-1
abundance: few
d_gene: TRBD1
j_gene: TRBJ2-5
CDR3nt: TGCAGCGTGAACAGGGGAGAGGAGACCCAGTACTTC
CDR3aa: CSVNRGEETQYF

v_gene: TRBV3-1/TRBV3-2
abundance: once
d_gene: NA
j_gene: TRBJ2-6
CDR3nt: TGTGCCAGCAGCCAGGGGGCTGGGGCCAACGTCCTGACTTTC
CDR3aa: CASSQGAGANVLTF

v_gene: TRBV7-9
abundance: NA
d_gene: NA
j_gene: TRBJ1-1
CDR3nt: TGTGCCAGCATCCCTCTTCTGGGGAACACTGAAACTTTCTTT
CDR3aa: CASIPLLGNTETFF

v_gene: TRBV19
abundance: NA
d_gene: NA
j_gene: TRBJ1-1
CDR3nt: TGTGCCAGTAGTGTTACATCGAACACTGAAGCTTTCTTT
CDR3aa: CASSVTSNTEAFF

v_gene: TRBV5-1
abundance: NA
d_gene: NA
j_gene: TRBJ2-3
CDR3nt: TGCGCCAGCAGCTTGATACTAGTGAACACAGATACGCAGTATTTT
CDR3aa: CASSLILVNTDTQYF

v_gene: TRBV12-3/TRBV12-4
abundance: NA
d_gene: NA
j_gene: TRBJ1-1
CDR3nt: TGTGCCAGCAGTTTTGTGAACACTGAAGCTTTCTTT
CDR3aa: CASSFVNTEAFF

v_gene: TRBV5-1
abundance: NA
d_gene: TRBD1
j_gene: TRBJ2-7
CDR3nt: TGCGCCAGCAGCGAGACAGGGGGCGAGCAGTACTTC
CDR3aa: CASSETGGEQYF

v_gene: TRBV7-9
abundance: once
d_gene: NA
j_gene: TRBJ2-3
CDR3nt: TGTGCCAGCAGCTTAGATGTACAGGATACGCAGTATTTT
CDR3aa: CASSLDVQDTQYF

v_gene: TRBV6-5
abundance: NA
d_gene: NA
j_gene: TRBJ2-5
CDR3nt: TGTGCCAGCAGCTGGGACCGCGAGACCCAGTACTTC
CDR3aa: CASSWDRETQYF

v_gene: TRBV2
abundance: NA
d_gene: NA
j_gene: TRBJ2-3
CDR3nt: TGTGCCAGCAGCGGACCAGGGAGAAGCACAGATACGCAGTATTTT
CDR3aa: CASSGPGRSTDTQYF

v_gene: TRBV7-2
abundance: once
d_gene: NA
j_gene: TRBJ1-5
CDR3nt: TGTGCCAGCAGCTTAATCCAGGGGAATCAGCCCCAGCATTTT
CDR3aa: CASSLIQGNQPQHF

v_gene: TRBV29-1
abundance: once
d_gene: NA
j_gene: TRBJ2-1
CDR3nt: TGCAGCGTTGTTACGGGAGCCTACAATGAGCAGTTCTTC
CDR3aa: CSVVTGAYNEQFF

v_gene: TRBV4-1
abundance: NA
d_gene: NA
j_gene: TRBJ1-6
CDR3nt: TGCGCCAGCAGCCAAGGACAGGATAATTCACCCCTCCACTTT
CDR3aa: CASSQGQDNSPLHF

v_gene: TRBV6-2/TRBV6-3
abundance: NA
d_gene: TRBD1
j_gene: TRBJ1-1
CDR3nt: TGTGCCAGCAGTTACAGGGGGCGCACTGAAGCTTTCTTT
CDR3aa: CASSYRGRTEAFF

v_gene: TRBV29-1
abundance: NA
d_gene: NA
j_gene: TRBJ1-2
CDR3nt: TGCAGCGTTGCACGAGGGTATGGCTACACCTTC
CDR3aa: CSVARGYGYTF

v_gene: TRBV6-5
abundance: once
d_gene: TRBD1
j_gene: TRBJ2-3
CDR3nt: TGTGCCAGCAGCGTAGGACAGGGCACAGATACGCAGTATTTT
CDR3aa: CASSVGQGTDTQYF

v_gene: TRBV10-1
abundance: NA
d_gene: NA
j_gene: TRBJ2-5
CDR3nt: TGCGCCAGCAGTGAGACAGGGGAGACCCAGTACTTC
CDR3aa: CASSETGETQYF

v_gene: TRBV5-1
abundance: NA
d_gene: TRBD1
j_gene: TRBJ1-1
CDR3nt: TGCGCCAGCAGCGCGACAGGGGGAAGGACTGAAGCTTTCTTT
CDR3aa: CASSATGGRTEAFF

v_gene: TRBV30
abundance: NA
d_gene: NA
j_gene: TRBJ1-2
CDR3nt: TGTGCCTGGAGTGACAGGGATAACTATGGCTACACCTTC
CDR3aa: CAWSDRDNYGYTF

v_gene: TRBV5-1
abundance: once
d_gene: TRBD2
j_gene: TRBJ2-3
CDR3nt: TGCGCCAGCAGCTTGGGACTAGCGGGGGATACGCAGTATTTT
CDR3aa: CASSLGLAGDTQYF

v_gene: TRBV3-1/TRBV3-2
abundance: NA
d_gene: NA
j_gene: TRBJ1-5
CDR3nt: TGTGCCAGCAGCCAAGAGGATCAGCCCCAGCATTTT
CDR3aa: CASSQEDQPQHF

v_gene: TRBV30
abundance: NA
d_gene: NA
j_gene: TRBJ1-5
CDR3nt: TGTGCCTGGAGTCGGGGCGGGACCCGAGGCTTT
CDR3aa: CAWSRGGTRGF

v_gene: TRBV6-1
abundance: NA
d_gene: NA
j_gene: TRBJ1-2
CDR3nt: TGTGCCAGCAGTGAAGGGCTCCGGTTCTATGGCTACACCTTC
CDR3aa: CASSEGLRFYGYTF

v_gene: TRBV25-1
abundance: NA
d_gene: TRBD2
j_gene: TRBJ2-5
CDR3nt: TGTGCCAGCAGGACTAGCGGCCAAGAGACCCAGTACTTC
CDR3aa: CASRTSGQETQYF